The following is a T cell receptor beta chain sequence with its context. Its antigen is not known. This sample was taken from a study of shared clonotypes between healthy human individuals. Study-wide findings and caveats: Generally, estimated richness proved larger in naive subsets than it did in memory subsets. For naive CD4 cells, 5% to 6.5% of clonotypes were shared across a handful of donors.

The CDR3 loop spans 16 amino acids. The trim removed 2 bases at V and 2 bases at J, leaving 4 bases unmatched. Germline CDR1 reads SGDLS; CDR2 reads YYNGEE. Researchers ran the assay at a deep level. Sequenced by immunoSEQ multiplex PCR; TCRdb stores in-frame clones only, minus some. Among roughly 110,000 clones listed, around 66% were seen once. The J gene is TRBJ2-5, the V gene TRBV9; 12 bases line up with TRBD2. This sequence was found in a woman in her 30s in good health. Sequencing was carried out using memory CD8+ T cells sorted from blood. Stated subset: CD45RO+ cells pooled with CCR7-negative TemRA cells. The DNA of the CDR3 is TGTGCCAGCAGCGTCGGGACTAGCGGGCCTCAAGAGACCCAGTACTTC. Protein: CASSVGTSGPQETQYF.